These T cell receptor beta chains were read from a single sample in a study of shared clonotypes between healthy human individuals. The data were produced by immunoSEQ multiplex PCR, yet TCRdb's version contains in-frame clones alone and is incomplete. The profile shows approximately 840,000 clones, about 97% of them singletons. Sequenced input: naive CD8+ T cells sorted from blood. The source is a man aged 30 to 45 in good health. CDR3s include the opening cysteine and the closing phenylalanine or tryptophan. The order of the fields is CDR3 protein, CDR3 DNA, V gene, J gene, D gene. A D gene is named only where the DNA matches it firmly.

CDR3 protein: CASSSGESTEAFF; CDR3 DNA: TGTGCCAGCAGCTCAGGGGAGTCGACTGAAGCTTTCTTT; V gene: TRBV5-4; J gene: TRBJ1-1; D gene: .
CDR3 protein: CASSAPRGLDLGRGTQYF; CDR3 DNA: TGCGCCAGCAGCGCCCCTCGCGGACTAGATCTCGGTCGAGGTACGCAGTATTTT; V gene: TRBV10-2; J gene: TRBJ2-3; D gene: TRBD2
CDR3 protein: CASTPSFSGSGENEQFF; CDR3 DNA: TGTGCTAGCACCCCCTCCTTTAGCGGGAGCGGTGAGAATGAGCAGTTCTTC; V gene: TRBV7-7; J gene: TRBJ2-1; D gene: TRBD2
CDR3 protein: CASSSAIRSPSSYEQYF; CDR3 DNA: TGTGCCAGCAGCTCCGCTATTCGCAGTCCCAGCTCCTACGAGCAGTACTTC; V gene: TRBV11-2; J gene: TRBJ2-7; D gene: .
CDR3 protein: CASSSSKSRGYTEAFF; CDR3 DNA: TGTGCCAGCAGCTCGTCGAAGTCTAGAGGATACACTGAAGCTTTCTTT; V gene: TRBV7-9; J gene: TRBJ1-1; D gene: .
CDR3 protein: CASSLSRETGELFF; CDR3 DNA: TGTGCCAGCAGTTTATCGAGGGAGACCGGGGAGCTGTTTTTT; V gene: TRBV27; J gene: TRBJ2-2; D gene: .
CDR3 protein: CASRSTSGYEQYF; CDR3 DNA: TGTGCCAGCAGGTCCACTAGCGGGTACGAGCAGTACTTC; V gene: TRBV7-9; J gene: TRBJ2-7; D gene: TRBD2
CDR3 protein: CASSLPTSGAYEEQFF; CDR3 DNA: TGTGCCAGCAGCTTACCTACTAGCGGAGCCTATGAAGAGCAGTTCTTC; V gene: TRBV7-2; J gene: TRBJ2-1; D gene: TRBD2
CDR3 protein: CATSRDRGGALYEQYF; CDR3 DNA: TGTGCCACCAGCAGAGATCGGGGAGGGGCCCTCTACGAGCAGTACTTC; V gene: TRBV15; J gene: TRBJ2-7; D gene: TRBD2
CDR3 protein: CASSLLAKNIQYF; CDR3 DNA: TGTGCCAGCAGCTTACTAGCCAAAAACATTCAGTACTTC; V gene: TRBV11-2; J gene: TRBJ2-4; D gene: .
CDR3 protein: CASSLGRNQPQHF; CDR3 DNA: TGTGCCAGCAGTTTAGGAAGAAATCAGCCCCAGCATTTT; V gene: TRBV27; J gene: TRBJ1-5; D gene: .
CDR3 protein: CATSRDLSFYEQYF; CDR3 DNA: TGTGCCACCAGCAGAGATCTCTCCTTCTACGAGCAGTACTTC; V gene: TRBV15; J gene: TRBJ2-7; D gene: .
CDR3 protein: CASSEWETTPKLFF; CDR3 DNA: TGTGCCAGCAGTGAATGGGAGACCACTCCAAAACTGTTTTTT; V gene: TRBV25-1; J gene: TRBJ1-4; D gene: .
CDR3 protein: CASSFRAGVVKDTQYF; CDR3 DNA: TGTGCCAGCAGCTTCAGGGCGGGAGTGGTAAAAGATACGCAGTATTTT; V gene: TRBV11-2; J gene: TRBJ2-3; D gene: TRBD2
CDR3 protein: CASSLGVGREQFF; CDR3 DNA: TGTGCCAGCAGTTTGGGAGTGGGACGTGAGCAGTTCTTC; V gene: TRBV27; J gene: TRBJ2-1; D gene: .
CDR3 protein: CASSYQGARIQETQYF; CDR3 DNA: TGCGCCAGCAGCTACCAGGGGGCCAGAATACAAGAGACCCAGTACTTC; V gene: TRBV5-1; J gene: TRBJ2-5; D gene: TRBD1
CDR3 protein: CASSSLGDYEQYF; CDR3 DNA: TGTGCCAGCAGCTCCCTCGGGGATTACGAGCAGTACTTC; V gene: TRBV5-4; J gene: TRBJ2-7; D gene: .
CDR3 protein: CASSLNGVDEQFF; CDR3 DNA: TGTGCCAGCAGCTTAAATGGGGTTGATGAGCAGTTCTTC; V gene: TRBV7-2; J gene: TRBJ2-1; D gene: .
CDR3 protein: CASSSRTRKPYEQYF; CDR3 DNA: TGTGCCAGCAGCTCCCGGACTAGGAAACCCTACGAGCAGTACTTC; V gene: TRBV7-9; J gene: TRBJ2-7; D gene: TRBD2
CDR3 protein: CASSQSDGSFPSGNTIYF; CDR3 DNA: TGTGCCAGCAGCCAATCCGACGGCAGCTTCCCCTCTGGAAACACCATATATTTT; V gene: TRBV16; J gene: TRBJ1-3; D gene: .
CDR3 protein: CASSFSGIANEKLFF; CDR3 DNA: TGTGCCAGCAGCTTCTCGGGGATCGCTAATGAAAAACTGTTTTTT; V gene: TRBV13; J gene: TRBJ1-4; D gene: .
CDR3 protein: CASSLYRRTDTQYF; CDR3 DNA: TGTGCCAGCAGTTTATATCGACGCACAGATACGCAGTATTTT; V gene: TRBV27; J gene: TRBJ2-3; D gene: .
CDR3 protein: CASSERSDSANYGYTF; CDR3 DNA: TGTGCCAGCAGTGAAAGGTCGGACAGCGCTAACTATGGCTACACCTTC; V gene: TRBV2; J gene: TRBJ1-2; D gene: .
CDR3 protein: CASRGTTYEQYF; CDR3 DNA: TGTGCCAGCAGGGGGACTACCTACGAGCAGTACTTC; V gene: TRBV2; J gene: TRBJ2-7; D gene: TRBD2